A selection of T cell receptor beta chains follows, all from one sample in a study of blood T cell repertoires in COVID-19. Profiled with immunoSEQ multiplex PCR; TCRdb holds only in-frame clones, not every one. Among 84,000 or so clones, roughly 74% were seen once, and the ten largest hold about 5.7%. Sequencing was performed on peripheral blood. The receptor source for this set is a man between 65 and 85 years old with COVID-19, enrolled during active disease. Both conserved end residues are part of each CDR3.

length	V	CDR3
13	TRBV6-6	CASSHGTVSGYTF
17	TRBV7-6	CASSLSYWDRHTGELFF
14	TRBV7-9	CASSRGQGDEKLFF
14	TRBV7-8	CASSPRRGEWGAFF
14	TRBV5-4	CASSSAVNQETQYF
14	TRBV6-5	CASSYSWNSYEQYF
16	TRBV19	CASSPGDRSFGQPQHF
13	TRBV6-1	CASSEARSQPQHF
18	TRBV29-1	CSVVWGLGTSGGTYEQYF
16	TRBV7-3	CASSLSGGANTGELFF
13	TRBV5-4	CASSGDRQDTIYF
15	TRBV20-1	CSASVREGLQETQYF
15	TRBV28	CASSLGQHYNSPLHF
16	TRBV11-2	CASSPSEGAGYNEQFF
14	TRBV2	CASSEMSQGFGYTF
13	TRBV7-2	CASSSGLGNTIYF
13	TRBV19	CASSIEQGTEAFF
15	TRBV19	CASSKVTSGNNEQFF
13	TRBV11-2	CASSEYRGHGYTF
13	TRBV7-8	CASSLIERETQYF
15	TRBV25-1	CASSDLRTGGNEQYF
14	TRBV18	CASSPGQDNYGYTF
14	TRBV7-8	CASSPGQMNTEAFF
13	TRBV6-5	CATNPGGTYEQYF
15	TRBV10-1	CASSEYAGVPYEQYF
14	TRBV2	CASSELGQGETQYF
14	TRBV24-1	CATSEMASNQPQHF
14	TRBV5-5	CASSLFSGGAGYTF
12	TRBV7-8	CASSVTENIQYF
14	TRBV11-2	CASSLAQGNTEAFF
14	TRBV30	CACQAPRRYNEQFF
18	TRBV29-1	CSAWGLAGGLSTYNEQFF
14	TRBV7-9	CASSLGQGNTEAFF
15	TRBV14	CASSQDGQFNTEAFF
14	TRBV10-3	CAISEDREIGELFF
15	TRBV6-6	CASSSRTSGLGEQYF
16	TRBV9	CASSVRGTLPGETQYF
13	TRBV27	CASRGQGGTRAFF
15	TRBV7-2	CASSLAHGTNYGYTF
16	TRBV7-9	CASSAGVAGGGETQYF